Reported below is one TCR beta chain. Its antigen is currently unknown. The junction shows a germline mismatch at one end, possibly a read error. The entry originates in a study of cytomegalovirus exposure and HLA in healthy donors. From germline, CDR1 is KGHSH and CDR2 LQKENI. The CDR3 covers 18 residues. Notes on the study in general: In an earlier analysis, in 587 donors, most V segments appeared productive either ~87% or ~30% of the time.

The PCR used 60 Vbeta and 13 Jbeta primers. Generated by immunoSEQ multiplex PCR, the TCRdb table keeps only in-frame clones and is missing some. The repertoire holds 150,000 to 170,000 clones, with around 80% as singletons. The sample was PBMCs. The chain links TRBV18 to TRBJ2-2; TRBD2 might be the D (5 bases). This clonotype was sampled from a woman in her 40s in good health and CMV-seronegative. CDR3 protein: CASSPQETGTGNAGELFF. CDR3 in DNA: TGTGCCAGCTCACCTCAAGAAACCGGTACGGGGAACGCCGGGGAGCTGTTTTTT.